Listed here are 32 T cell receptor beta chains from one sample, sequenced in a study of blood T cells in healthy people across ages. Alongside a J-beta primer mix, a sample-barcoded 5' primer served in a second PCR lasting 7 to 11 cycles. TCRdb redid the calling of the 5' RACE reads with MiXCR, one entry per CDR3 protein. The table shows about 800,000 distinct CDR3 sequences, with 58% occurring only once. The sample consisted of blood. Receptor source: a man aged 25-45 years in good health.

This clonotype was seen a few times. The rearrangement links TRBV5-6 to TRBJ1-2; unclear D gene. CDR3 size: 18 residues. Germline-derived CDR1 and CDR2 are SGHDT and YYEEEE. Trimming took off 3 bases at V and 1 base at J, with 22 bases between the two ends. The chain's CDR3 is CASSSREQVETVNYGYTF. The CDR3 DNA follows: TGTGCCAGCAGCTCGAGGGAGCAGGTCGAGACGGTTAACTATGGCTACACCTTC.

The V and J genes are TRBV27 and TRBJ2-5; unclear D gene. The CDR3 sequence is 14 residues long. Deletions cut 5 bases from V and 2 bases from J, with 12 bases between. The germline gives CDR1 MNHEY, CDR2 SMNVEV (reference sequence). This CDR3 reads CASSPTLHQETQYF. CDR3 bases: TGTGCCAGCAGTCCGACTCTACATCAAGAGACCCAGTACTTC.

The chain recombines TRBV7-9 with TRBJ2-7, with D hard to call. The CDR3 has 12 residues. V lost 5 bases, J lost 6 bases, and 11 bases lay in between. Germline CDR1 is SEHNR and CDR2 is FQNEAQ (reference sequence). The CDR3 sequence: CASSLRIREQYF. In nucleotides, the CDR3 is TGTGCCAGCAGCCTAAGGATACGCGAGCAGTACTTC.

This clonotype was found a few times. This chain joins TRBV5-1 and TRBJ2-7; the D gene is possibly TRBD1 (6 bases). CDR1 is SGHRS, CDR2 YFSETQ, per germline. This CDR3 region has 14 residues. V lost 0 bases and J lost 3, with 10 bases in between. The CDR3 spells CASSLEGRGYEQYF. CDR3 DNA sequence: TGCGCCAGCAGCTTGGAGGGCAGGGGCTACGAGCAGTACTTC.

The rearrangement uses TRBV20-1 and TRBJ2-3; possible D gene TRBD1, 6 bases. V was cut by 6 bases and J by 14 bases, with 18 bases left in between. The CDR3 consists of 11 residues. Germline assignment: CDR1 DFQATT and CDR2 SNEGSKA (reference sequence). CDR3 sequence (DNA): TGCAGTGCCCGACAGGCCTGGTTGGGGTATTTT. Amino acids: CSARQAWLGYF.

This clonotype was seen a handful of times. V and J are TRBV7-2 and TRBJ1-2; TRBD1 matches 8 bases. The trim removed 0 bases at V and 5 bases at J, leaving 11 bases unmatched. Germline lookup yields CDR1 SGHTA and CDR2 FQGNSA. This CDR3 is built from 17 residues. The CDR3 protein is CASSLASGGQALYGYTF. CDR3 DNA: TGTGCCAGCAGCTTAGCTTCTGGGGGACAGGCCCTATATGGCTACACCTTC.

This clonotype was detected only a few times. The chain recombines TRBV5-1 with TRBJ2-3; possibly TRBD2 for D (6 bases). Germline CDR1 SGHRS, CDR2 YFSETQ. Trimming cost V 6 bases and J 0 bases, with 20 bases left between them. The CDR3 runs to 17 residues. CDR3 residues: CASTGGTFSYSTDTQYF. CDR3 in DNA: TGCGCCAGCACGGGCGGGACCTTTTCCTATAGCACAGATACGCAGTATTTT.

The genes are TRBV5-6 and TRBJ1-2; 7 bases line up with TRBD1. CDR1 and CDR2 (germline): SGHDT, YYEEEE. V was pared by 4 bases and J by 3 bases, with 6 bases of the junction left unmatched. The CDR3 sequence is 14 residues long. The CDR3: CASSPTGQYYGYTF. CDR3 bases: TGTGCCAGCAGCCCGACGGGACAGTACTATGGCTACACCTTC. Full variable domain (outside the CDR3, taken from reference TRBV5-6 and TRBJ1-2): DAGVTQSPTHLIKTRGQQVTLRCSPKSGHDTVSWYQQALGQGPQFIFQYYEEEERQRGNFPDRFSGHQFPNYSSELNVNALLLGDSALYLCASSPTGQYYGYTFGSGTRLTVV.

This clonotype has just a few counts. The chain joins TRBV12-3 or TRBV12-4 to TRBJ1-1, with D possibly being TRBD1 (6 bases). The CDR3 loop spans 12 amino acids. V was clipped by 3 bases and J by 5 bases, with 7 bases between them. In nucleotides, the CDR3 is TGTGCCAGCAGTTTCCAGGGGACTGAAGCTTTCTTT. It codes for CASSFQGTEAFF.

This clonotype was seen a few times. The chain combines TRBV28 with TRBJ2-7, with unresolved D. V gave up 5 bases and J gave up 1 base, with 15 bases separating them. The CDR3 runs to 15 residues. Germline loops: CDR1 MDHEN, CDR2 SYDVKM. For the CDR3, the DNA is TGTGCCAGCAGTATGGCGACATGGGCGTCCTACGAGCAGTACTTC. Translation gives CASSMATWASYEQYF.

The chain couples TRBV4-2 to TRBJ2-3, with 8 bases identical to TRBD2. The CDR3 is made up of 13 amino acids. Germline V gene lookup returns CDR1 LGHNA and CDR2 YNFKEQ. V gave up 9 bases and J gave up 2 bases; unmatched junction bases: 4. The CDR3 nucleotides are TGTGCCAGTGGCGGGGGGACCACAGATACGCAGTATTTT. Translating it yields CASGGGTTDTQYF.

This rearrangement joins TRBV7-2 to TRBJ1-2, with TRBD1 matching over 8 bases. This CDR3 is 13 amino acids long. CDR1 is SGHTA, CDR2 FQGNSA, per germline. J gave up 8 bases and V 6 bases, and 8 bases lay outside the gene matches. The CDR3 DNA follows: TGTGCCAGCAGGACCGACAGGGGTGAAGGCTACACCTTC. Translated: CASRTDRGEGYTF.

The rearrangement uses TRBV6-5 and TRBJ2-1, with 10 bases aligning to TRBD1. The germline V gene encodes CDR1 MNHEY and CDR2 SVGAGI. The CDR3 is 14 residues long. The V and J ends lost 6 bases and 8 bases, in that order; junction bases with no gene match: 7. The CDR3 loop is CASSPGTGDHEQFF. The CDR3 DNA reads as TGTGCCAGCAGCCCCGGGACAGGGGACCATGAGCAGTTCTTC.

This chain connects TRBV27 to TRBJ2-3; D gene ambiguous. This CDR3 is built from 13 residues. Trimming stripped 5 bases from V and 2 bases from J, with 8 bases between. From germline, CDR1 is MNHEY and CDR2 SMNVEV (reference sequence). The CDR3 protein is CASSLGFTDTQYF. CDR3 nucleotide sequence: TGTGCCAGCAGTCTAGGGTTCACAGATACGCAGTATTTT.

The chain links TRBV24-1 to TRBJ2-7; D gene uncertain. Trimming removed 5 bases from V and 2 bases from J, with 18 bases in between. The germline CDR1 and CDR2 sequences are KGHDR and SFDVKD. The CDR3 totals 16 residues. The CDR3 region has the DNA TGTGCCACCAGTGCCCCCGGGCCAGAACACACCTACGAGCAGTACTTC. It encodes CATSAPGPEHTYEQYF.

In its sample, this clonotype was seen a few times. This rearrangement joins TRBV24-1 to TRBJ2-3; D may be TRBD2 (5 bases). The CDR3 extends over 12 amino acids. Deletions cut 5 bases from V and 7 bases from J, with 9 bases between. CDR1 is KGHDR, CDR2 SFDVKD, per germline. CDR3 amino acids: CATSVSGYTQYF. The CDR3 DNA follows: TGTGCCACCAGTGTGTCGGGGTATACGCAGTATTTT.

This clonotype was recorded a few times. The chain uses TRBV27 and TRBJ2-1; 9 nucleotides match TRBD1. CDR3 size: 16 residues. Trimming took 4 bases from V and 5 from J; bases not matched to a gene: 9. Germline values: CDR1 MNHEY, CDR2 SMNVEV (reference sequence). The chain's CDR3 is CASSYDWTGEDNEQFF. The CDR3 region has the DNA TGTGCCAGCAGTTATGATTGGACAGGGGAGGACAATGAGCAGTTCTTC.

CDR3 sequence reads: CASSEEEGYTF. The DNA of the CDR3 is TGTGCCAGCAGTGAAGAAGAGGGCTACACCTTC. The chain carries TRBV2 and TRBJ1-2; D is unclear. The CDR3 covers 11 residues. Trimming took 1 base from V and 8 from J, leaving 5 bases between them. CDR1 is SNHLY and CDR2 is FYNNEI in the germline V gene. Full variable domain (remainder filled in from reference TRBV2 and TRBJ1-2): EPEVTQTPSHQVTQMGQEVILRCVPISNHLYFYWYRQILGQKVEFLVSFYNNEISEKSEIFDDQFSVERPDGSNFTLKIRSTKLEDSAMYFCASSEEEGYTFGSGTRLTVV.

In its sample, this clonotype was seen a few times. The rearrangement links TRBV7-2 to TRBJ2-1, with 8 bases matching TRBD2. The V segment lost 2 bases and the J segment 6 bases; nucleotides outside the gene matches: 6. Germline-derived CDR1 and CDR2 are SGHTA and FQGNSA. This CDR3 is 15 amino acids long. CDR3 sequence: CASSLQSGGGNEQFF. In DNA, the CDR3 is TGTGCCAGCAGCTTACAAAGCGGGGGCGGCAATGAGCAGTTCTTC.

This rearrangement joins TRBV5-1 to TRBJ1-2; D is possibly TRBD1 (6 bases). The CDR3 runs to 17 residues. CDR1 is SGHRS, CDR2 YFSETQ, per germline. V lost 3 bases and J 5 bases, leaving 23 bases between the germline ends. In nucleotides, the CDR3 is TGCGCCAGCAGCTCACCCGGCGGAACAGGGACAACTTATGGCTACACCTTC. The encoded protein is CASSSPGGTGTTYGYTF.

DNA for the CDR3: TGTGCCATCAGTGACCTCCGGGGCACTGAAGCTTTCTTT. This codes for CAISDLRGTEAFF. The chain joins TRBV10-3 to TRBJ1-1; D is unclear. Between the trimmed V and J ends, which lost 3 bases and 4 bases, there was a span of 9 bases. In germline, CDR1 is ENHRY, CDR2 SYGVKD. This CDR3 comprises 13 residues.

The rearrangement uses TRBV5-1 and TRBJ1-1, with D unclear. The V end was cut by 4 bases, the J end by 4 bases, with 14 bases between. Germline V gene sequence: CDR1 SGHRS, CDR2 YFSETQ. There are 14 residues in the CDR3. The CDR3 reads CASSVAHAATEAFF. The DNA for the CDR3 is TGCGCCAGCAGCGTGGCCCACGCGGCCACTGAAGCTTTCTTT.

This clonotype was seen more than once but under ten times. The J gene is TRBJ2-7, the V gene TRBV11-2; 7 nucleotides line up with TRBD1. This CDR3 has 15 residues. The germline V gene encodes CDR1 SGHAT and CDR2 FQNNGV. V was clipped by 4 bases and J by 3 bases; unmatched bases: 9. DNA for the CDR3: TGTGCCAGCAGCTCCACCAGGGGGATGGGCTACGAGCAGTACTTC. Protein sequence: CASSSTRGMGYEQYF.

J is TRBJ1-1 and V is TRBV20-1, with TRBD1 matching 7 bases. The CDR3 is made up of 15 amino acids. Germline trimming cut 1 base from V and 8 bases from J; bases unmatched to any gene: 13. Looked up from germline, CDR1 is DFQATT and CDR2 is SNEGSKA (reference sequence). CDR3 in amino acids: CSARANQRQGGEAFF. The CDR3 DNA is TGCAGTGCTAGAGCCAACCAAAGACAGGGAGGGGAAGCTTTCTTT.

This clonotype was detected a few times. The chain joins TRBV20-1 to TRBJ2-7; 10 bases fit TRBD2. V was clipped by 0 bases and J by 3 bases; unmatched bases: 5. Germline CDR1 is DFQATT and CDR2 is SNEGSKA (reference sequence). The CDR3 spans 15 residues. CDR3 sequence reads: CSARDGRTSGYEQYF. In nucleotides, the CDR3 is TGCAGTGCTAGAGATGGACGGACTAGCGGCTACGAGCAGTACTTC.

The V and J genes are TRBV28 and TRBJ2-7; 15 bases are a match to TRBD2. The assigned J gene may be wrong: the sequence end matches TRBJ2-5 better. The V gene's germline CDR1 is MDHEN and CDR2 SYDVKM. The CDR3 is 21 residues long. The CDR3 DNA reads TGTGCCAGCAGTTATCGTCCCGATTTAGGACTAGCGGGAGGGCCACGAGAGACCCAGTACTTC. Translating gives CASSYRPDLGLAGGPRETQYF.

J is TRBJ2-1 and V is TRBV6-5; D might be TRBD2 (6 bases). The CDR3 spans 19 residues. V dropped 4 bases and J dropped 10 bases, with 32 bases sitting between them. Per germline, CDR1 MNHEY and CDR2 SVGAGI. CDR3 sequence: CASSFYSSPGVRERQEQFF. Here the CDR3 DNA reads TGTGCCAGCAGTTTCTATTCTTCCCCGGGGGTAAGGGAGCGACAGGAGCAGTTCTTC.

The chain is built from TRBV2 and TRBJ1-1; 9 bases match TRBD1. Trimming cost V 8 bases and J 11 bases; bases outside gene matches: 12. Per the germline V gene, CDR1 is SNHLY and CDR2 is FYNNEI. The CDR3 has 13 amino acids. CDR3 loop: CASVEGQGGNAFF. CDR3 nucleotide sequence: TGTGCCAGCGTCGAGGGACAGGGAGGGAACGCTTTCTTT. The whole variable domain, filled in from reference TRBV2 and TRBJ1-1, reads EPEVTQTPSHQVTQMGQEVILRCVPISNHLYFYWYRQILGQKVEFLVSFYNNEISEKSEIFDDQFSVERPDGSNFTLKIRSTKLEDSAMYFCASVEGQGGNAFFGQGTRLTVV.

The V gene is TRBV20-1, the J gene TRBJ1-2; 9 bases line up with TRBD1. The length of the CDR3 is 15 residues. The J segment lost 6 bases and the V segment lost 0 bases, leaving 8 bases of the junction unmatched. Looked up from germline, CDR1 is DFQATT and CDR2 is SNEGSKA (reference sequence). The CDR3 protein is CSARDLGQGTHGYTF. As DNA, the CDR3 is TGCAGTGCTAGAGATCTAGGACAGGGGACACATGGCTACACCTTC.

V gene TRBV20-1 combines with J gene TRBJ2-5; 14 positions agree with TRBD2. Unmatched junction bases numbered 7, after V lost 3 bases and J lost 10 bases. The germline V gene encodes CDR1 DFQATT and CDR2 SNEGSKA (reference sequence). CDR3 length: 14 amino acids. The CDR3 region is CSARVSGTSGSQYF. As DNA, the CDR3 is TGCAGTGCTAGGGTATCCGGGACTAGCGGGAGCCAGTACTTC.

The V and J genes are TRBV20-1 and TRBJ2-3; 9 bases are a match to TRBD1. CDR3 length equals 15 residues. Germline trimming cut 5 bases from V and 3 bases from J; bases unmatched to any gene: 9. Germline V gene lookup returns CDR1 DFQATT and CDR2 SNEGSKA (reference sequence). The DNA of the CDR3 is TGCAGTGCTTCCCGGGACAGGGTGGTTACAGATACGCAGTATTTT. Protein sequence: CSASRDRVVTDTQYF.

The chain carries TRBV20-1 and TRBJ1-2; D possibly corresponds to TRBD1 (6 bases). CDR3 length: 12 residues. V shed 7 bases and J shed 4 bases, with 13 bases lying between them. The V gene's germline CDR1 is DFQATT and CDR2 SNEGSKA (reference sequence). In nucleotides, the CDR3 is TGCAGTGGAGGGACACAGAGCTATGGCTACACCTTC. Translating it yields CSGGTQSYGYTF.